These 19 T cell receptor beta chains were sequenced from one sample in a study of blood T cell repertoires in COVID-19. The table came from immunoSEQ multiplex PCR; TCRdb's copy has only in-frame clones and leaves some out. The repertoire includes some 130,000 clones, around 73% of them detected once, and approximately 9.9% sits in the top ten. The specimen sequenced was peripheral blood. These receptors were collected from a man between 60 and 75 years old who had recovered from COVID-19.

The rearrangement joins TRBV5-6 to TRBJ2-7, with TRBD1 as a possible D gene (5 bases). V dropped 1 base and J dropped 1 base, with 9 bases sitting between them. CDR1 SGHDT and CDR2 YYEEEE come from the germline V gene. The CDR3 has 14 amino acids. This CDR3 is CASSLQGSSYEQYF. The CDR3 region has the DNA TGTGCCAGCAGCTTGCAGGGATCTTCCTACGAGCAGTACTTC.

This clone was detected once. This chain connects TRBV6-5 to TRBJ2-1; 11 positions match TRBD2. The junction had 2 bases not matched to a gene; V was cut back by 0 bases and J by 4 bases. CDR3 length: 16 residues. CDR1 is MNHEY and CDR2 is SVGAGI in the germline V gene. The CDR3: CASSYSGLAVYNEQFF. The CDR3 DNA is TGTGCCAGCAGTTACTCGGGACTAGCGGTTTACAATGAGCAGTTCTTC.

This sequence joins TRBV21-1 and TRBJ1-5. TRBV21-1 is a pseudogene. The CDR3 sequence is 18 residues long. Here the CDR3 DNA reads TGTGCCAGCAGCAAAGCGCTAGAAAGGCTCCATGGCAATCAGCCCCAGCATTTT. This sequence encodes CASSKALERLHGNQPQHF.

The rearrangement uses TRBV30 and TRBJ1-2, with D tentatively TRBD1 (5 bases). This CDR3 has 12 amino acids. Germline lookup yields CDR1 GTSNPN and CDR2 SVGIG (reference sequence). V dropped 3 bases and J dropped 12 bases, with 17 bases sitting between them. This CDR3 reads CAWSPTVGHHTF. CDR3 DNA sequence: TGTGCCTGGAGCCCTACAGTGGGGCACCACACCTTC.

The chain has TRBV3-1 (or the pseudogene TRBV3-2) and TRBJ1-5; D not certain. This CDR3 has 13 amino acids. Trimming removed 4 bases from V and 2 bases from J, with 6 bases in between. CDR1 is LGHDT and CDR2 is YNNKEL in the germline V gene (reference sequence). The CDR3 spells CASSRQGNQPQHF. The CDR3 region has the DNA TGTGCCAGCAGCCGGCAGGGCAATCAGCCCCAGCATTTT.

In DNA, the CDR3 is TGCAGCGTTGACTTGTCAGGGGAAAGAGGCTACAATGAGCAGTTCTTC. Its translation is CSVDLSGERGYNEQFF. The genes are TRBV29-1 and TRBJ2-1; D may be TRBD1 (6 bases). Trimming left V 3 bases short and J 3 bases short, with 18 bases between. The CDR3 spans 16 residues. The V gene's germline CDR1 is SQVTM and CDR2 ANQGSEA.

CDR3 amino acids: CASNRHTVRQLNQPQHF. The CDR3, as DNA: TGTGCCAGTAACCGACACACGGTTCGACAGCTCAATCAGCCCCAGCATTTT. This sequence joins TRBV19 and TRBJ1-5; D possibly corresponds to TRBD1 (5 bases). The ends were cut back, 7 bases at V and 3 bases at J, with 22 bases in the middle. The germline CDR1 and CDR2 sequences are LNHDA and SQIVND (reference sequence). This CDR3 spans 17 amino acids.

The chain carries TRBV5-1 and TRBJ1-5; 8 positions agree with TRBD1. The CDR3 is 14 residues long. Germline V gene lookup returns CDR1 SGHRS and CDR2 YFSETQ. Trimming took 5 bases from V and 7 from J; bases not matched to a gene: 8. The CDR3 bases are TGCGCCAGCAGTCCCTCAGGGGGCGAACAGCCCCAGCATTTT. It encodes CASSPSGGEQPQHF.

This chain joins TRBV20-1 and TRBJ1-2; 12 bases are shared with TRBD1. There are 16 residues in the CDR3. V was clipped by 3 bases and J by 6 bases; unmatched bases: 11. In germline, CDR1 is DFQATT, CDR2 SNEGSKA (reference sequence). The CDR3 reads CSASSTGTGGWNGYTF. The CDR3 DNA sequence: TGCAGTGCTAGTAGTACCGGGACAGGGGGCTGGAATGGCTACACCTTC.

This clone was detected a few times. The chain is built from TRBV5-4 and TRBJ2-3; possibly TRBD1 for D (6 bases). Germline V gene data show CDR1 as SGHNT and CDR2 as YYREEE (reference sequence). V lost 0 bases and J 3 bases, leaving 11 bases between the germline ends. This CDR3 is 15 amino acids long. The CDR3 sequence is CASSLVAGATDTQYF. The DNA for the CDR3 is TGTGCCAGCAGCTTGGTGGCAGGGGCAACAGATACGCAGTATTTT.

The rearrangement joins TRBV11-2 to TRBJ2-7; 8 nucleotides agree with TRBD2. The CDR3 has 15 amino acids. The germline gives CDR1 SGHAT, CDR2 FQNNGV. Trimming cost V 7 bases and J 3 bases; bases outside gene matches: 11. Here the CDR3 DNA reads TGTGCCAGCAACGCGGCAAGCGGGAGTAACTACGAGCAGTACTTC. Translation gives CASNAASGSNYEQYF.

The rearrangement links TRBV5-5 to TRBJ1-6; D perhaps matches TRBD1 (5 bases). Trimming left V 0 bases short and J 6 bases short, with 10 bases between. Germline V lookup: CDR1 SGHKS, CDR2 YYEKEE (reference sequence). The CDR3 runs to 15 residues. The CDR3 sequence: CASSLGGLGNSPLHF. The CDR3 bases are TGTGCCAGCAGCTTGGGGGGCTTAGGTAATTCACCCCTCCACTTT.

The chain links TRBV18 to TRBJ1-1, with a tentative D call TRBD1 (6 bases). The CDR3 loop spans 16 amino acids. The V gene's germline CDR1 is KGHSH and CDR2 LQKENI. V lost 3 bases, J lost 2 bases, and 16 bases lay in between. CDR3 nucleotides: TGTGCCAGCTCACCGGGGAGCCGACAGGTTAACACTGAAGCTTTCTTT. As protein: CASSPGSRQVNTEAFF. Using reference TRBV18 and TRBJ1-1 for the parts outside the CDR3, the full variable domain is NAGVMQNPRHLVRRRGQEARLRCSPMKGHSHVYWYRQLPEEGLKFMVYLQKENIIDESGMPKERFSAEFPKEGPSILRIQQVVRGDSAAYFCASSPGSRQVNTEAFFGQGTRLTVV.

The V call is TRBV3-1 (or the pseudogene TRBV3-2), the J call TRBJ2-7; the D gene is possibly TRBD2 (6 bases). In germline, CDR1 is LGHDT, CDR2 YNNKEL (reference sequence). The CDR3 contains 13 residues. V was clipped by 2 bases and J by 9 bases, with 14 bases between them. The CDR3 DNA sequence: TGTGCCAGCAGCCAACTAGGGAGGCGAGGGCAGTACTTC. Residues: CASSQLGRRGQYF.

The chain joins TRBV11-1 to TRBJ2-1; tentative D call: TRBD2 (6 bases). The CDR3 totals 15 residues. Germline assignment: CDR1 SGHAT and CDR2 FQDESV (reference sequence). Trimming stripped 3 bases from V and 8 bases from J, with 17 bases between. The DNA for the CDR3 is TGTGCCAGCAGCTTGCGGCGGGGAGCCTGGGATGAGCAGTTCTTC. As protein: CASSLRRGAWDEQFF.

The rearrangement joins TRBV30 to TRBJ2-7, with D maybe TRBD2 (6 bases). V was clipped by 0 bases and J by 0 bases, with 9 bases between them. Germline loops: CDR1 GTSNPN, CDR2 SVGIG (reference sequence). The CDR3 is made up of 14 amino acids. The CDR3 loop reads CAWSVGGSSYEQYF. The CDR3 coding sequence is TGTGCCTGGAGTGTCGGGGGAAGCTCCTACGAGCAGTACTTC.

V is TRBV4-3 and J is TRBJ2-3; 10 bases are shared with TRBD2. The CDR3 runs 15 residues. Trimming removed 1 base from V and 5 bases from J; junction bases left unmatched: 3. Germline CDR1 reads LGHNA; CDR2 reads YSLEER. The CDR3: CASSQGGTSVDTQYF. The CDR3 DNA reads TGCGCCAGCAGCCAAGGTGGGACTAGCGTAGATACGCAGTATTTT.

The J gene is TRBJ2-6, the V gene TRBV19; a possible D gene is TRBD2 (7 bases). V was shortened by 2 bases and J by 0 bases, with 11 bases between the two germline ends. The CDR3 covers 17 residues. The germline CDR1 and CDR2 sequences are LNHDA and SQIVND (reference sequence). CDR3 sequence reads: CASSIRGASSGANVLTF. CDR3 in DNA: TGTGCCAGTAGTATACGGGGGGCGAGCTCTGGGGCCAACGTCCTGACTTTC.

This chain connects TRBV2 to TRBJ1-2, with D possibly TRBD1 on 6 matching bases. V was clipped by 5 bases and J by 6 bases, with 16 bases between them. The CDR3 consists of 14 residues. The germline CDR1 and CDR2 sequences are SNHLY and FYNNEI. This CDR3 is CASSTTYRVDGYTF. The DNA for the CDR3 is TGTGCCAGCAGTACGACCTACAGGGTTGATGGCTACACCTTC.